Given below is one T cell receptor (beta chain) in context. Its cognate antigen is unknown. PBMCs were isolated by Ficoll-Paque density gradient centrifugation, using roughly 10 ml of fresh peripheral blood as the starting material. Deletions cut 2 bases from V and 7 bases from J, with 14 bases between. Per germline, CDR1 SGHDN and CDR2 FVKESK. CDR3 length: 15 residues. This sample stems from a study of Graves' ophthalmopathy and Graves' hyperthyroidism. TCR beta CDR3 regions were amplified from RNA transcripts. Investigators did first-round RT-PCR with HTBI primers, then second-round multiplex PCR. MiXCR, run by TCRdb on the multiplex PCR reads, gives a single entry per CDR3 protein. The sample carries hundreds of thousands of distinct CDR3 sequences, around 50% recorded once. Study results and limitations: In blood appeared most of the expanded thyroid clonotypes whose frequency exceeded 0.001.

The clonotype comes from an adult man with Graves' ophthalmopathy. The J gene is TRBJ2-2, the V gene TRBV14; D could derive from TRBD1 or TRBD2 (6 bases each). The source material was peripheral blood. CDR3 loop: CASSQWRAGDGELFF. In DNA, the CDR3 is TGTGCCAGCAGCCAATGGAGGGCAGGGGACGGGGAGCTGTTTTTT. Variable domain in full (rest from reference TRBV14 and TRBJ2-2): EAGVTQFPSHSVIEKGQTVTLRCDPISGHDNLYWYRRVMGKEIKFLLHFVKESKQDESGMPNNRFLAERTGGTYSTLKVQPAELEDSGVYFCASSQWRAGDGELFFGEGSRLTVL.